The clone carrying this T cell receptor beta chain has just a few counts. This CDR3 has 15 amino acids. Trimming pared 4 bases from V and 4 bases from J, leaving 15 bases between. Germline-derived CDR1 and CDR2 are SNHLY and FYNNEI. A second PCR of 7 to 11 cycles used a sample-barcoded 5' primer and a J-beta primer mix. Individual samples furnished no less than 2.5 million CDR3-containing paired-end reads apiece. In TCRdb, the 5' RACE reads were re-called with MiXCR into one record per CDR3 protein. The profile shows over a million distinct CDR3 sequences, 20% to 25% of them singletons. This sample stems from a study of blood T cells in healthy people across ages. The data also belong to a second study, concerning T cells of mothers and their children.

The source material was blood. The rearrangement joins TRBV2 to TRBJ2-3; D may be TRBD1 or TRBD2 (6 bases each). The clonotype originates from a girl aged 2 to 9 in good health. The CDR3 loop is CASSGFGGKADTQYF. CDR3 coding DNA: TGTGCCAGCAGTGGTTTCGGGGGCAAGGCAGATACGCAGTATTTT.